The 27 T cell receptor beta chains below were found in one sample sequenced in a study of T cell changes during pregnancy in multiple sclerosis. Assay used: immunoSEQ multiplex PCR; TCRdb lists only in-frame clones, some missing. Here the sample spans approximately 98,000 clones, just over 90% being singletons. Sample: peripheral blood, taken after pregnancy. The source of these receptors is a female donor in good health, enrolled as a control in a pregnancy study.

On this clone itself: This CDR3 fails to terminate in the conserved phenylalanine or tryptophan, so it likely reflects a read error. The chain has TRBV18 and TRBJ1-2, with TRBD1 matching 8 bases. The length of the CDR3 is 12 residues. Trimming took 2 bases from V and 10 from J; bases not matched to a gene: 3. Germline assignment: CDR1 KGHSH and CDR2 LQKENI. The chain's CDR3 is CASSPATGAYTL. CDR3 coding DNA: TGTGCCAGCTCACCAGCGACAGGGGCCTACACCCTC.

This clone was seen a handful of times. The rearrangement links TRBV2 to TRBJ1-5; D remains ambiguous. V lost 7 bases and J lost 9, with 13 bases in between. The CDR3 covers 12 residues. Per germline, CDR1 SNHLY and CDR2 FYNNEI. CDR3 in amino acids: CASNPHGRPQHF. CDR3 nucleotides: TGTGCCAGCAATCCCCACGGGAGGCCCCAGCATTTT.

The CDR3, as DNA: TGTGCCAGCAGCTTCGGGACTACCTACGAGCAGTACTTC. Translating it yields CASSFGTTYEQYF. The V gene is TRBV11-2, the J gene TRBJ2-7, with 7 bases identical to TRBD2. The V gene's germline CDR1 is SGHAT and CDR2 FQNNGV. There are 13 residues in the CDR3. After removal of 3 bases from V and 2 bases from J, the junction contained 1 base not matched to a gene. The full variable domain, rest sourced from reference TRBV11-2 and TRBJ2-7, is EAGVAQSPRYKIIEKRQSVAFWCNPISGHATLYWYQQILGQGPKLLIQFQNNGVVDDSQLPKDRFSAERLKGVDSTLKIQPAKLEDSAVYLCASSFGTTYEQYFGPGTRLTVT.

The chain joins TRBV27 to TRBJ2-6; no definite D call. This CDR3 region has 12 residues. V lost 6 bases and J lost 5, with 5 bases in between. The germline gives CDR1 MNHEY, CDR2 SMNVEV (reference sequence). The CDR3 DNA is TGTGCCAGCAGCCCCAGGGCCAACGTCCTGACTTTC. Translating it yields CASSPRANVLTF.

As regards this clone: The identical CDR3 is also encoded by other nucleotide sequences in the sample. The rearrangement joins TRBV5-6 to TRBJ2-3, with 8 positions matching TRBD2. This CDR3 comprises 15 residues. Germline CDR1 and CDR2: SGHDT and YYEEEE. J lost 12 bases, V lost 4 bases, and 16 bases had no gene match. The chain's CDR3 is CASSATSGSYGPQYF. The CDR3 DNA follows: TGTGCCAGCAGCGCCACTAGCGGATCATATGGGCCCCAGTATTTT.

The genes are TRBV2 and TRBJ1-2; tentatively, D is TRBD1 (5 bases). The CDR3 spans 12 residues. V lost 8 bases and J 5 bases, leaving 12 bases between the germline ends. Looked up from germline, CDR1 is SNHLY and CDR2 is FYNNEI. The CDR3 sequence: CASRPGGYGYTF. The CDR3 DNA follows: TGTGCCAGCCGCCCCGGGGGTTATGGCTACACCTTC.

The chain's CDR3 is CASSLGPRTGGYNEQFF. The DNA for the CDR3 is TGTGCCAGCAGCTTAGGGCCCAGGACAGGGGGTTACAATGAGCAGTTCTTC. The chain employs TRBV7-8 and TRBJ2-1; TRBD1 matches at 10 bases. This CDR3 has 17 residues. Germline lookup yields CDR1 SGHVS and CDR2 FQNEAQ. Trimming took 1 base from V and 4 from J; bases not matched to a gene: 7.

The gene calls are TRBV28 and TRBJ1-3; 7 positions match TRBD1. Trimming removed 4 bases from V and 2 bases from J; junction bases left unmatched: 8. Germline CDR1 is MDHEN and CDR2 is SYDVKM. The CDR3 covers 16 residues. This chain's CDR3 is CASSSGTALTGNTIYF. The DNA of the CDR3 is TGTGCCAGCAGTTCGGGGACAGCGCTAACTGGAAACACCATATATTTT.

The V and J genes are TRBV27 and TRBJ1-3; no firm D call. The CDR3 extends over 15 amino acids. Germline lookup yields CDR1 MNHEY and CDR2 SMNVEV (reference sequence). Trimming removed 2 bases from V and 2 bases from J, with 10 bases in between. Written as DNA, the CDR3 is TGTGCCAGCAGTTTAATTATGAGTCCTGGAAACACCATATATTTT. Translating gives CASSLIMSPGNTIYF.

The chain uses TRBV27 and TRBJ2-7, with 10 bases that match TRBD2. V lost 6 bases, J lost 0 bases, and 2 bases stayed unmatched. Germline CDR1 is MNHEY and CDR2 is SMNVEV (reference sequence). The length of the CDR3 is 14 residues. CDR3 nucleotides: TGTGCCAGCAGAGCGGGGGGGCACTCCTACGAGCAGTACTTC. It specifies CASRAGGHSYEQYF.

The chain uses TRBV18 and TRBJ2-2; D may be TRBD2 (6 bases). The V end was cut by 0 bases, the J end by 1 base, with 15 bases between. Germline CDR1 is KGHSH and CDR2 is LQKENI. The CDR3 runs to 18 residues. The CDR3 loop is CASSPPSRGTRNTGELFF. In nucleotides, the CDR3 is TGTGCCAGCTCACCACCCTCGCGGGGTACAAGGAACACCGGGGAGCTGTTTTTT.

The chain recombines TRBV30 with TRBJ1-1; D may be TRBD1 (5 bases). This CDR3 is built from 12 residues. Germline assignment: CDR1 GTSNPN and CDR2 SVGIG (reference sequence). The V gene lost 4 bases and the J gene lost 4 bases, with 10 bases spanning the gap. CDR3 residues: CAWKGGATEAFF. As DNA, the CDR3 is TGTGCCTGGAAAGGAGGGGCCACTGAAGCTTTCTTT.

The CDR3: CASRGTLADQETQYF. Here the CDR3 DNA reads TGTGCCAGCAGGGGGACCTTAGCGGACCAAGAGACCCAGTACTTC. The chain recombines TRBV6-6 with TRBJ2-5, with D perhaps TRBD2 (6 bases). Germline values: CDR1 MNHNY, CDR2 SVGAGI (reference sequence). This CDR3 is 15 amino acids long. The ends were cut back, 6 bases at V and 0 bases at J, with 14 bases in the middle.

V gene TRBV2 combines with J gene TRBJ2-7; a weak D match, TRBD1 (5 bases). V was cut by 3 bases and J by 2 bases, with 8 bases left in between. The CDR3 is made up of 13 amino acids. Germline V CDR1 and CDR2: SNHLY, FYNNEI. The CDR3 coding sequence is TGTGCCAGCAGTGACAGGGTGGCCTACGAGCAGTACTTC. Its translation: CASSDRVAYEQYF.

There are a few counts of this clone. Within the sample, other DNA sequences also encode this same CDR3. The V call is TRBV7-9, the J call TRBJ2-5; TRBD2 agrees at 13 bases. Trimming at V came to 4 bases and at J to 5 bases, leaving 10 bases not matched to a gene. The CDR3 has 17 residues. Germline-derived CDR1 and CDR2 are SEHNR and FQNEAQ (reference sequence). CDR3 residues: CASSSTVLAGGRETQYF. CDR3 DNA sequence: TGTGCCAGCAGCTCCACTGTACTAGCGGGAGGGCGTGAGACCCAGTACTTC.

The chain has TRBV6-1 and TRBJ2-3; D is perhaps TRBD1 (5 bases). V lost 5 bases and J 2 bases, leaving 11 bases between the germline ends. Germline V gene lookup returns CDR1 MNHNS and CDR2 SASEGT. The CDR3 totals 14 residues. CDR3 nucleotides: TGTGCCAGCAGTATCGACAGAGACACAGATACGCAGTATTTT. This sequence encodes CASSIDRDTDTQYF.

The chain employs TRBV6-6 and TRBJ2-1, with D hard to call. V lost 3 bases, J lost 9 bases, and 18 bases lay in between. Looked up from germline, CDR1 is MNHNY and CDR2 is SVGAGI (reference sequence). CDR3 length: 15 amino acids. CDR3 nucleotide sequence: TGTGCCAGCAGTTATTCAACCCCGAGCTTTGGTGAGCAGTTCTTC. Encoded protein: CASSYSTPSFGEQFF.

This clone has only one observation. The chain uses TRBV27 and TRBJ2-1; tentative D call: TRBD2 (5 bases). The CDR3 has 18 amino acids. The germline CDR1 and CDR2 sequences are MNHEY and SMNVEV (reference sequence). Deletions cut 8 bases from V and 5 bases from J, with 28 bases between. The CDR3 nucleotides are TGTGCCAGCCTACCCCCGGGATCCCTAAGAAGCCAAAACAATGAGCAGTTCTTC. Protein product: CASLPPGSLRSQNNEQFF.

The CDR3 region is CASSSSGQTTYEQYF. CDR3 DNA sequence: TGTGCCAGTAGTAGTTCGGGACAAACCACCTACGAGCAGTACTTC. The V and J genes are TRBV19 and TRBJ2-7; TRBD1 is a possible D gene (6 bases). This CDR3 has 15 amino acids. The ends were cut back, 4 bases at V and 2 bases at J, with 15 bases in the middle. The germline gives CDR1 LNHDA, CDR2 SQIVND (reference sequence). Variable domain in full (rest from reference TRBV19 and TRBJ2-7): DGGITQSPKYLFRKEGQNVTLSCEQNLNHDAMYWYRQDPGQGLRLIYYSQIVNDFQKGDIAEGYSVSREKKESFPLTVTSAQKNPTAFYLCASSSSGQTTYEQYFGPGTRLTVT.

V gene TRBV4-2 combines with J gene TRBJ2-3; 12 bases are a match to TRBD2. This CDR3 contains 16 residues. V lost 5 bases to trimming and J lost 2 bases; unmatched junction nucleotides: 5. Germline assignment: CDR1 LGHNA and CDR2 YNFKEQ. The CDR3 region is CASSAGLAGLTDTQYF. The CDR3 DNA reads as TGTGCCAGCAGCGCCGGACTAGCGGGGCTCACAGATACGCAGTATTTT.

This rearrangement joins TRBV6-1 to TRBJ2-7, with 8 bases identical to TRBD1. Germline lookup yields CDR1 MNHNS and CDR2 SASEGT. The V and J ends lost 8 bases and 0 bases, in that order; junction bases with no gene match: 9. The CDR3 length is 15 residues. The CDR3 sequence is CASRGWTGNSYEQYF. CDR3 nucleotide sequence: TGTGCCAGCCGGGGATGGACAGGGAACTCCTACGAGCAGTACTTC.

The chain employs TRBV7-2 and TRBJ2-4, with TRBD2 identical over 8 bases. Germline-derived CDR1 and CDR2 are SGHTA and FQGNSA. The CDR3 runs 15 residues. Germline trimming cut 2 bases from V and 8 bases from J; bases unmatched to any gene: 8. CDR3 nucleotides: TGTGCCAGCAGCTTAAGAAGCGGGGGCGTGGACATTCAGTACTTC. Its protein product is CASSLRSGGVDIQYF.

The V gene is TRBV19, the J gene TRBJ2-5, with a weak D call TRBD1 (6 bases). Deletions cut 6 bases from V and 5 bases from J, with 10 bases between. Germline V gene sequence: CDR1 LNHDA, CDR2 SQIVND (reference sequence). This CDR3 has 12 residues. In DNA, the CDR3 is TGTGCCAGTAGATTCACAGGGGAGACCCAGTACTTC. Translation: CASRFTGETQYF. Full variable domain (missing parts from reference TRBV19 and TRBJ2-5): DGGITQSPKYLFRKEGQNVTLSCEQNLNHDAMYWYRQDPGQGLRLIYYSQIVNDFQKGDIAEGYSVSREKKESFPLTVTSAQKNPTAFYLCASRFTGETQYFGPGTRLLVL.

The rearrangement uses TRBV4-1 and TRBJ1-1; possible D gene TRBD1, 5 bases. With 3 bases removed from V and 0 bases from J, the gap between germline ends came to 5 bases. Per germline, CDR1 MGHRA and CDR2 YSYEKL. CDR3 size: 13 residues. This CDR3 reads CASSQDMNTEAFF. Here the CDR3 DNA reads TGCGCCAGCAGCCAGGACATGAACACTGAAGCTTTCTTT.

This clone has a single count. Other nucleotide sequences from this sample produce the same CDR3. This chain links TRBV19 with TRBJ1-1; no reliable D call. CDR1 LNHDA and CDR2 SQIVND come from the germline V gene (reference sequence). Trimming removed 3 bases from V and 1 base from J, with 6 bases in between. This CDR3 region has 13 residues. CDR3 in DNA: TGTGCCAGTAGTATTGAGGGGAACACTGAAGCTTTCTTT. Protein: CASSIEGNTEAFF.

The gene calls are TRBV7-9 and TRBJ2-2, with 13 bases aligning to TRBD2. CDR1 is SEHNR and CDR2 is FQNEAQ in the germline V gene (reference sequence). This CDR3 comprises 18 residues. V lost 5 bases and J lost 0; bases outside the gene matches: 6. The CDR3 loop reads CASSRPGLAGSNTGELFF. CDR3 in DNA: TGTGCCAGCAGCCGCCCGGGACTAGCGGGATCGAACACCGGGGAGCTGTTTTTT.

CDR3 sequence (DNA): TGTGCCAGCAGCCCAATACAGGGGGTGTGGAACATTCAGTACTTC. Its translation: CASSPIQGVWNIQYF. V is TRBV7-6 and J is TRBJ2-4, with 8 bases identical to TRBD1. The V gene end was trimmed by 5 bases and the J gene end by 7 bases; junction bases not matched to a gene: 10. Germline V CDR1 and CDR2: SGHVS, FNYEAQ. This CDR3 is 15 amino acids long.